Here is one TCR beta chain with its context. The specificity of this receptor is unknown. No quality values exist for individual bases; no much larger clone is one base distant. The sample belongs to a study of blood T cell repertoires in COVID-19 (dated by TCRdb to the early 2020s). In the study overall: The collaborator samples originated in the United States, Italy and Spain and spanned the acute and convalescent phases of COVID-19. Nearly every sample came with metadata listing a de-identified subject ID, COVID-19 status, age in years and sex. The dataset comprised deeply sampled blood TCRbeta repertoires from subjects exposed to, actively infected with, or recovered from COVID-19. The samples were drawn from two sources: the first 160 participants of the ongoing ImmuneRACE study, and over 1,000 subjects contributed by 6 global collaborators. Where available, HLA class I and class II types were obtained from metadata supplied by the sample provider rather than from assay-based typing. The repertoires were made available in a free public database intended to serve as a resource for research on the immune response to SARS-CoV-2. The material from the prospective study consisted of cDNA or gDNA derived from T cells, B-cell-depleted T cells, or PBMCs. General conclusions and limits of the study: The quantity of clinical and demographic metadata differed by source and by participant and was supplied without curation.

The immunoSEQ Assay, a bias-controlled multiplex PCR, was used to amplify TCRbeta CDR3 regions from genomic DNA. In the original analysis: Within the assay, amplification of reference gene primers was used to estimate how many nucleated cells each sample contained. Sequence reads were collapsed and filtered to measure the absolute abundance of every unique TCRbeta CDR3 rearrangement. For each sample, productive Simpson clonality was calculated by taking the square root of Simpson's diversity index across productive rearrangements. The immuneACCESS repertoire file appears here via TCRdb, limited to in-frame rearrangements. These files lack a portion of the clones; in checked studies, under half of the deficit traces to unresolved V genes, and the cause of the others is not known. V and J calls and clone size are as listed in that table; D and trimming were resolved from the DNA. Present in this sample are around 430,000 clones, about 87% of which were seen just once. Jointly, the top ten make up roughly 13% of the sample.

At one collaborating source in Seattle, patients were enrolled during active infection and were followed longitudinally through the course of disease. The collaborating institutions used their own protocols to collect whole blood in K2EDTA tubes. For TCRbeta analysis, collaborators shipped samples as frozen whole blood, isolated PBMCs, or DNA extracted from either of those sample types. From a lookup of the germline V gene, CDR1 and CDR2 are MGHDK and SYGVNS. V gives up 1 base and J gives up 10 bases, and the segment between their germline ends measures 11 bases. The CDR3 sequence holds 13 residues, the cysteine and phenylalanine included. Only the CDR3 portion is preserved as DNA: 39 bases, with reading frame beginning at the first base.

This receptor chain uses TRBV25-1 and TRBJ2-1; TRBD1 is a weak D gene call, 6 bases matching. This clonotype was sampled from a woman aged 50 to 65 with COVID-19, enrolled during active disease. Sequencing was done on a sample of peripheral blood. The CDR3 protein: CASSELGTREQFF. The DNA sequence is as follows: TGTGCCAGCAGTGAATTGGGGACACGGGAGCAGTTCTTC.